Reported below is one TCR beta chain. Data came from immunoSEQ multiplex PCR; TCRdb stores just in-frame clones and leaves some out. The sample has 65,000 or so clones; 87% are singletons. The data are from a study of lymphopenia after photon versus proton radiotherapy. Germline V gene sequence: CDR1 SGHDT, CDR2 YYEEEE. Losses at the gene ends were 3 bases for V and 2 bases for J; bases not matched to a gene: 6. The CDR3 is made up of 16 amino acids. The source of this sequence is a man older than 75 with esophageal cancer. The V and J genes are TRBV5-6 and TRBJ2-2; 8 bases align to TRBD2. Source: peripheral blood, taken from a patient treated with proton-based radiotherapy. Written as DNA, the CDR3 is TGTGCCAGCAGCTCATTAGCGGGAATAAACACCGGGGAGCTGTTTTTT. This translates into CASSSLAGINTGELFF. The whole variable domain, remainder taken from reference TRBV5-6 and TRBJ2-2, is DAGVTQSPTHLIKTRGQQVTLRCSPKSGHDTVSWYQQALGQGPQFIFQYYEEEERQRGNFPDRFSGHQFPNYSSELNVNALLLGDSALYLCASSSLAGINTGELFFGEGSRLTVL.